This T cell receptor beta chain was observed in a study of beta chain features in type 1 diabetes. This clone was seen more than once but under ten times. Its antigen is not known. A sort by CD45RO/CCR7/CD25/CD127/CD95/CD27 yielded CD4+ naive, central memory, regulatory and stem cell-like memory cells. This CDR3 has 13 residues. Trimming removed 7 bases from V and 5 bases from J; junction bases left unmatched: 5. Germline-derived CDR1 and CDR2 are LNHDA and SQIVND (reference sequence). Investigators reverse transcribed all isolated RNA, so they sequenced expressed TCRB transcripts. The table came from immunoSEQ multiplex PCR; TCRdb's copy has only in-frame clones and leaves some out. Of hundreds of thousands of clones in the sample, over 10% were seen once. Study-level points and caveats: When Type 1 diabetes patients were examined, their TCRB CDR3s proved moderately but significantly shorter in all four CD4+ subsets. VDJ junctions from type 1 diabetes patients carried fewer insertions and larger deletions. Naive, central memory and regulatory TCRB repertoires appeared more similar among patients than healthy donors. Reads derived from cDNA could over-represent cells showing high TCR expression.

Sequenced material: naive CD4+ T cells from blood. The source of this sequence is a man younger than 35 with type 1 diabetes. V and J are TRBV19 and TRBJ1-5, with 7 nucleotides matching TRBD1. The DNA for the CDR3 is TGTGCCAGTACTATGACAGGGTATCAGCCCCAGCATTTT. Its translation: CASTMTGYQPQHF.